This is a list of T cell receptor beta chains from one sample in a study of shared clonotypes between healthy human individuals. TCRdb's table, derived via immunoSEQ multiplex PCR, lists solely in-frame clones and lacks some. This sample carries over 2 million clones, 85% to 95% of them seen once, and the ten largest clones take 0.13%. The specimen was naive CD4+ T cells sorted from blood. The receptors stem from a man younger than 35 in good health. CDR3s include the opening cysteine and the closing phenylalanine or tryptophan. Fields, in order: V gene, clone size, D gene, J gene, CDR3 protein, CDR3 DNA. D genes are given only for firm matches. Only part of the rows carry a size: once, few, many, or a class if the clone is expanded.

TRBV6-5,-,TRBD1,TRBJ2-2,CASSGPTGVTGELFF,TGTGCCAGCAGTGGCCCGACAGGGGTCACCGGGGAGCTGTTTTTT
TRBV19,-,-,TRBJ1-5,CASSWVDQPQHF,TGTGCCAGTAGTTGGGTTGATCAGCCCCAGCATTTT
TRBV5-1,-,-,TRBJ1-4,CASSLEVFREKLFF,TGCGCCAGCAGCTTGGAGGTCTTTCGGGAAAAACTGTTTTTT
TRBV9,-,TRBD2,TRBJ2-7,CASSVDASGTYEQYF,TGTGCCAGCAGCGTAGACGCTAGCGGAACCTACGAGCAGTACTTC
TRBV6-5,-,-,TRBJ1-4,CASSYKKGVTNEKLFF,TGTGCCAGCAGTTACAAGAAGGGAGTAACTAATGAAAAACTGTTTTTT
TRBV10-3,-,TRBD2,TRBJ2-7,CAISETSGGPYEQYF,TGTGCCATCAGTGAAACCAGCGGGGGACCCTACGAGCAGTACTTC
TRBV25-1,-,TRBD1,TRBJ2-3,CASSWGQGAYKADTQYF,TGTGCCAGCAGCTGGGGACAGGGGGCGTATAAGGCAGATACGCAGTATTTT
TRBV6-1,-,-,TRBJ1-1,CASSEVREAFF,TGTGCCAGCAGTGAGGTGCGGGAAGCTTTCTTT
TRBV9,-,-,TRBJ1-1,CASSPRHSNTEAFF,TGTGCCAGCAGCCCACGACACTCGAACACTGAAGCTTTCTTT
TRBV2,-,-,TRBJ2-5,CASTFRRGKETQYF,TGTGCCAGCACTTTCAGGCGGGGTAAGGAGACCCAGTACTTC
TRBV7-8,-,-,TRBJ2-3,CASSFYTDTQYF,TGTGCCAGCAGCTTTTATACAGATACGCAGTATTTT
TRBV9,once,-,TRBJ2-1,CASSVVGKVSYNEQFF,TGTGCCAGCAGCGTAGTAGGAAAGGTCTCCTACAATGAGCAGTTCTTC
TRBV7-2,-,-,TRBJ2-1,CASSPLWEQFF,TGTGCCAGCAGCCCTCTTTGGGAGCAGTTCTTC
TRBV25-1,few,-,TRBJ2-7,CASSGTGQSYEQYF,TGTGCCAGCAGTGGTACAGGGCAGTCCTACGAGCAGTACTTC
TRBV4-3,-,-,TRBJ2-2,CASSPRQRNTGELFF,TGCGCCAGCAGCCCTAGACAGAGGAACACCGGGGAGCTGTTTTTT
TRBV20-1,-,-,TRBJ2-1,CSARDHNEQFF,TGCAGTGCTCGAGATCACAATGAGCAGTTCTTC
TRBV7-2,-,-,TRBJ2-1,CASSFGVSAANEQFF,TGTGCCAGCAGCTTCGGCGTCTCGGCGGCGAATGAGCAGTTCTTC
TRBV5-1,-,TRBD1,TRBJ2-1,CASSGTDLGNEQFF,TGCGCCAGCAGTGGGACAGATTTGGGCAATGAGCAGTTCTTC
TRBV7-8,-,-,TRBJ1-6,CASSFGPRDSPLHF,TGTGCCAGCAGCTTCGGCCCCCGGGATTCACCCCTCCACTTT
TRBV7-2,once,TRBD1,TRBJ2-7,CASGTGGAYEQYF,TGTGCCAGTGGGACAGGGGGGGCCTACGAGCAGTACTTC
TRBV6-6,once,TRBD2,TRBJ2-3,CASSKTSGGDTDTQYF,TGTGCCAGCAGTAAGACTAGCGGGGGAGATACAGATACGCAGTATTTT
TRBV5-1,-,-,TRBJ2-7,CASSSPGTYEQYF,TGCGCCAGCAGCTCGCCAGGAACCTACGAGCAGTACTTC
TRBV30,-,-,TRBJ1-5,CAWDRFNQPQHF,TGTGCCTGGGACAGGTTCAATCAGCCCCAGCATTTT
TRBV9,once,-,TRBJ2-1,CASSKAGGYNEQFF,TGTGCCAGCAGTAAGGCCGGCGGGTACAATGAGCAGTTCTTC
TRBV2,-,-,TRBJ1-1,CASSVDSSLNTEAFF,TGTGCCAGCAGTGTGGACAGTTCCCTGAACACTGAAGCTTTCTTT
TRBV6-1,once,-,TRBJ2-2,CASSEAPGNWVGELFF,TGTGCCAGCAGTGAAGCGCCCGGGAACTGGGTCGGGGAGCTGTTTTTT
TRBV28,-,-,TRBJ1-2,CSVRDRGSNYGYTF,TGCTCCGTCCGGGACCGCGGTTCTAACTATGGCTACACCTTC
TRBV21-1,-,-,TRBJ1-6,CASSTTPGQFYNSPLHF,TGTGCCAGCAGCACGACTCCTGGACAGTTCTATAATTCACCCCTCCACTTT
TRBV13,-,TRBD1,TRBJ2-5,CASSTQGVETQYF,TGTGCCAGCAGCACACAGGGGGTAGAGACCCAGTACTTC
TRBV29-1,-,-,TRBJ1-4,CSVEDSISTNEKLFF,TGCAGCGTTGAAGATTCCATCTCAACTAATGAAAAACTGTTTTTT
TRBV6-5,once,-,TRBJ2-2,CASRSLGGNGELFF,TGTGCCAGCCGTTCGTTGGGCGGGAACGGGGAGCTGTTTTTT
TRBV5-4,-,-,TRBJ2-7,CASSLGGEMVAYF,TGTGCCAGCAGCTTGGGCGGAGAGATGGTTGCGTACTTC
TRBV5-1,-,-,TRBJ2-7,CASSLSATGGYEQYF,TGCGCCAGCAGCTTGTCCGCGACAGGAGGGTACGAGCAGTACTTC
TRBV5-4,-,TRBD2,TRBJ2-1,CASSPGLVIYEQFF,TGTGCCAGCAGTCCGGGACTAGTGATCTATGAGCAGTTCTTC
TRBV14,-,-,TRBJ2-4,CASSQGLGSDIQYF,TGTGCCAGCAGCCAAGGACTAGGGTCGGACATTCAGTACTTC
TRBV7-9,-,-,TRBJ1-2,CASSFPARAPGYTF,TGTGCCAGCAGCTTTCCGGCCAGGGCGCCCGGCTACACCTTC
TRBV11-3,-,-,TRBJ1-3,CASSSGGSGNTIYF,TGTGCCAGCAGCTCGGGCGGCTCTGGAAACACCATATATTTT
TRBV5-1,-,-,TRBJ2-2,CASSTAGSNTGELFF,TGCGCCAGCAGCACCGCGGGCTCGAACACCGGGGAGCTGTTTTTT
TRBV27,once,-,TRBJ1-6,CASSLWTDVSPLHF,TGTGCCAGCAGTTTATGGACAGATGTATCACCCCTCCACTTT
TRBV18,-,-,TRBJ2-1,CASSPPFAGMDLHEQFF,TGTGCCAGCTCACCTCCCTTTGCGGGGATGGATCTCCATGAGCAGTTCTTC
TRBV7-9,-,-,TRBJ1-1,CASSLSEKNTEAFF,TGTGCCAGCAGCTTATCGGAGAAGAACACTGAAGCTTTCTTT
TRBV19,-,TRBD1,TRBJ2-1,CASSTRQGANEQFF,TGTGCCAGTAGTACCCGACAGGGGGCTAATGAGCAGTTCTTC
TRBV30,-,-,TRBJ2-7,CAWSPVGNEQYF,TGTGCCTGGAGTCCGGTAGGCAACGAGCAGTACTTC
TRBV9,-,-,TRBJ1-1,CASSVGPLNTEAFF,TGTGCCAGCAGCGTGGGGCCCTTGAACACTGAAGCTTTCTTT
TRBV6-5,few,TRBD2,TRBJ2-7,CASSYRTSGSYEQYF,TGTGCCAGCAGTTACCGGACTAGCGGCTCCTACGAGCAGTACTTC
TRBV7-8,-,TRBD2,TRBJ2-1,CASSSIDSSSGRGGYRYNEQFF,TGTGCCAGCAGCTCGATAGACTCGTCTAGCGGGAGGGGGGGCTACCGGTACAATGAGCAGTTCTTC
TRBV5-1,-,-,TRBJ1-4,CASSLGGLNEKLFF,TGCGCCAGCAGTCTTGGGGGACTTAATGAAAAACTGTTTTTT
TRBV18,-,-,TRBJ1-2,CASSPIDTSNYGYTF,TGTGCCAGCTCACCAATTGATACGTCTAACTATGGCTACACCTTC
TRBV11-2,-,-,TRBJ1-1,CASSHPLGMNTEAFF,TGCGCCAGCAGCCACCCTCTCGGTATGAACACTGAAGCTTTCTTT
TRBV6-5,-,-,TRBJ2-1,CASSTNGEQFF,TGTGCCAGCAGTACCAATGGTGAGCAGTTCTTC
TRBV7-9,-,-,TRBJ1-1,CASSETGTEAFF,TGTGCCAGCAGCGAAACAGGGACTGAAGCTTTCTTT
TRBV18,-,-,TRBJ2-2,CASSHPGASTGELFF,TGTGCCAGCTCCCACCCGGGGGCGAGCACCGGGGAGCTGTTTTTT
TRBV5-6,-,-,TRBJ2-2,CASSLRQVWAGELFF,TGTGCCAGCAGCTTGAGGCAGGTTTGGGCCGGGGAGCTGTTTTTT
TRBV4-1,once,-,TRBJ1-3,CASSQGTFSGNTIYF,TGCGCCAGCAGCCAGGGGACATTTTCTGGAAACACCATATATTTT
TRBV5-4,-,-,TRBJ1-4,CASSAQGTEKLFF,TGTGCCAGCAGCGCCCAGGGTACTGAAAAACTGTTTTTT
TRBV28,-,TRBD1,TRBJ2-3,CASSRTGSEGQGTQYF,TGTGCCAGCAGCCGAACTGGATCCGAGGGACAGGGTACGCAGTATTTT
TRBV4-1,-,TRBD1,TRBJ1-6,CASRPGGSYNSPLHF,TGCGCCAGCAGACCAGGGGGCTCCTATAATTCACCCCTCCACTTT
TRBV6-5,-,-,TRBJ2-7,CASSYSSLASYEQYF,TGTGCCAGCAGTTACTCCTCACTAGCATCCTACGAGCAGTACTTC
TRBV19,-,TRBD1,TRBJ2-2,CASPRDRNTGELFF,TGTGCCAGCCCCCGGGACAGGAACACCGGGGAGCTGTTTTTT
TRBV19,-,TRBD1,TRBJ2-5,CASSDRGSRETQYF,TGTGCCAGTAGTGACAGGGGATCGAGAGAGACCCAGTACTTC